This is a list of T cell receptor beta chains from one sample in a study of T-cell memory formation after mild COVID-19. One entry per CDR3 protein results from TCRdb running MiXCR on the 5' RACE reads. The repertoire consists of 120,000 to 150,000 distinct CDR3 sequences, with 11% to 15% occurring once and the leading ten covering 28%. Input material: PBMCs or a T cell subset sorted from them (not recorded which). These receptors were obtained from an adult woman who had mild COVID-19 (a few samples of this study predate the infection). Cell type and time point are not known. CDR3s include the opening cysteine and the closing phenylalanine or tryptophan. A D gene is named only where the DNA matches it firmly. The size of a clone is reported for some rows only, either as once, few or many, or as a class for expanded clones.

D: .
size: .
V: TRBV29-1
length: 13
J: TRBJ2-7
DNA: TGCAGCGCCGGGGACTCCGGGTACTACGAGCAGTACTTC
CDR3: CSAGDSGYYEQYF

D: .
size: few
V: TRBV5-6
length: 15
J: TRBJ2-1
DNA: TGTGCCAGCAGCGGAGCCCTACGAGGGTCGAATGAGCAGTTCTTC
CDR3: CASSGALRGSNEQFF

D: TRBD2
size: .
V: TRBV29-1
length: 18
J: TRBJ2-3
DNA: TGCAGCGTTGAAGGGATCCCACTAGCGGACATCTCAACAGATACGCAGTATTTT
CDR3: CSVEGIPLADISTDTQYF

D: TRBD2
size: .
V: TRBV4-2
length: 17
J: TRBJ2-3
DNA: TGTGCCAGCAGCCCCTCGCCGACTAGCGGGAGTGCAGATACGCAGTATTTT
CDR3: CASSPSPTSGSADTQYF

D: .
size: .
V: TRBV5-4
length: 14
J: TRBJ1-2
DNA: TGTGCCAGCAGCTTGGATCAGGGTAAATCTGGCTACACCTTC
CDR3: CASSLDQGKSGYTF

D: TRBD1
size: .
V: TRBV3-1
length: 18
J: TRBJ2-5
DNA: TGTGCCAGCAGCCAAGATCCCGCCCTGACAGGGTGGGTAGAGACCCAGTACTTC
CDR3: CASSQDPALTGWVETQYF

D: .
size: many
V: TRBV4-1
length: 18
J: TRBJ1-1
DNA: TGCGCCAGCAGCCTTAGAGAGTCTCCATCGGTGGTGAACACTGAAGCTTTCTTT
CDR3: CASSLRESPSVVNTEAFF

D: .
size: few
V: TRBV20-1
length: 12
J: TRBJ1-2
DNA: TGCAGTGCTAGTAGTAGAAGATATGGCTACACCTTC
CDR3: CSASSRRYGYTF

D: .
size: .
V: TRBV12-3/TRBV12-4
length: 16
J: TRBJ2-1
DNA: TGTGCCAGCAGTTCACCCCACTCGGGACTTCTCAATGAGCAGTTCTTC
CDR3: CASSSPHSGLLNEQFF

D: TRBD2
size: .
V: TRBV7-9
length: 13
J: TRBJ2-3
DNA: TGTGCCAGCAGCCGCGGGAGTACAGATACGCAGTATTTT
CDR3: CASSRGSTDTQYF

D: TRBD1
size: few
V: TRBV12-3/TRBV12-4
length: 15
J: TRBJ2-2
DNA: TGTGCCAGCAGTTCCGGACAGGTGAACACCGGGGAGCTGTTTTTT
CDR3: CASSSGQVNTGELFF

D: .
size: many
V: TRBV24-1
length: 14
J: TRBJ1-2
DNA: TGTGCCACCAGTGATTTGACGATTACATATGGCTACACCTTC
CDR3: CATSDLTITYGYTF

D: TRBD2
size: .
V: TRBV6-6
length: 12
J: TRBJ2-7
DNA: TGTGCCAGCAGTTACGGGGAGGGCGAGCAGTACTTC
CDR3: CASSYGEGEQYF

D: TRBD1
size: few
V: TRBV29-1
length: 16
J: TRBJ1-3
DNA: TGCAGCGTTGATACGGGGACAGAATATCTGGGAAACACCATATATTTT
CDR3: CSVDTGTEYLGNTIYF

D: .
size: few
V: TRBV19
length: 15
J: TRBJ2-1
DNA: TGTGCCAGTAGTATCGACAGTGGGGGCTGGAGTGAGCAGTTCTTC
CDR3: CASSIDSGGWSEQFF

D: .
size: .
V: TRBV12-3/TRBV12-4
length: 14
J: TRBJ2-1
DNA: TGTGCCAGCAGCCCAAACTGGGGGGCGTCTGAGCAGTTCTTC
CDR3: CASSPNWGASEQFF

D: .
size: .
V: TRBV27
length: 13
J: TRBJ1-1
DNA: TGTGCCAGCAGTTTAAGGTTCGGCACTGAAGCTTTCTTT
CDR3: CASSLRFGTEAFF

D: .
size: few
V: TRBV4-1
length: 15
J: TRBJ2-5
DNA: TGCGCCAGCAGCCAAAAAACAGGGTTAGGGGAGACCCAGTACTTC
CDR3: CASSQKTGLGETQYF

D: TRBD2
size: .
V: TRBV7-6
length: 15
J: TRBJ2-3
DNA: TGTGCCAGCAGCATTAGCGGGGGGCTCAGAGATACGCAGTATTTT
CDR3: CASSISGGLRDTQYF

D: .
size: few
V: TRBV7-2
length: 13
J: TRBJ2-3
DNA: TGTGCCAGCAGGGCCGGAAGCACAGATACGCAGTATTTT
CDR3: CASRAGSTDTQYF

D: .
size: many
V: TRBV29-1
length: 14
J: TRBJ2-5
DNA: TGCAGCGTTGTTCGGGGGGCCTCCCAAGAGACCCAGTACTTC
CDR3: CSVVRGASQETQYF

D: TRBD2
size: few
V: TRBV6-4
length: 15
J: TRBJ2-1
DNA: TGTGCCAGCAGTGAACGGTCTAGCGGCTACAATGAGCAGTTCTTC
CDR3: CASSERSSGYNEQFF

D: .
size: few
V: TRBV7-9
length: 15
J: TRBJ2-5
DNA: TGTGCCAGCAGCTCGGAGGGCGCAGGCAAAGAGACCCAGTACTTC
CDR3: CASSSEGAGKETQYF

D: .
size: few
V: TRBV5-5
length: 14
J: TRBJ1-1
DNA: TGTGCCAGCAGCTTGAGGTTTGCGAACACTGAAGCTTTCTTT
CDR3: CASSLRFANTEAFF

D: .
size: few
V: TRBV29-1
length: 12
J: TRBJ1-4
DNA: TGCAGCGCCCGAGGAAGGGGTGAAAAACTGTTTTTT
CDR3: CSARGRGEKLFF

D: .
size: few
V: TRBV15
length: 13
J: TRBJ2-3
DNA: TGTGCCACCAGTGAAAGGGAAGCAGATACGCAGTATTTT
CDR3: CATSEREADTQYF

D: TRBD2
size: few
V: TRBV6-6
length: 12
J: TRBJ2-1
DNA: TGTGCCAGCAGTTACAGCGGGGCTGGGCAGTTCTTC
CDR3: CASSYSGAGQFF

D: .
size: few
V: TRBV4-3
length: 14
J: TRBJ2-5
DNA: TGCGCCAGCAGCCAAGATAATGGCGTGGAGACCCAGTACTTC
CDR3: CASSQDNGVETQYF

D: .
size: many
V: TRBV7-6
length: 15
J: TRBJ2-2
DNA: TGTGCCAGCAGCTTAGGGGGCGACAACACCGGGGAGCTGTTTTTT
CDR3: CASSLGGDNTGELFF

D: TRBD2
size: few
V: TRBV4-1
length: 19
J: TRBJ2-7
DNA: TGCGCCAGCAGCCAAGAGGCTAGCGGGGGATATCAGCCATTCTACGAGCAGTACTTC
CDR3: CASSQEASGGYQPFYEQYF

D: TRBD1
size: .
V: TRBV7-9
length: 15
J: TRBJ1-2
DNA: TGTGCCAGCAGCTTAGTAGGGACAGCCGGGGATGGCTACACCTTC
CDR3: CASSLVGTAGDGYTF

D: .
size: few
V: TRBV24-1
length: 16
J: TRBJ2-4
DNA: TGTGCCACCAGTGATTCGGGACAAGGAGCCAAAAACATTCAGTACTTC
CDR3: CATSDSGQGAKNIQYF

D: .
size: few
V: TRBV24-1
length: 15
J: TRBJ2-1
DNA: TGTGCCACCAGTGATCTGGGGGTGGATATCAATGAGCAGTTCTTC
CDR3: CATSDLGVDINEQFF

D: .
size: .
V: TRBV28
length: 14
J: TRBJ1-2
DNA: TGTGCCAGCAGCCCTACAGGGCTTGCATTCGGCTACACCTTC
CDR3: CASSPTGLAFGYTF

D: .
size: few
V: TRBV4-1
length: 15
J: TRBJ1-2
DNA: TGCGCCAGCAGCACAAGAGGAACAGTTGATTACGGCTACACCTTC
CDR3: CASSTRGTVDYGYTF

D: .
size: few
V: TRBV10-2
length: 13
J: TRBJ2-5
DNA: TGCGCCAGCAGTGAGTCGCTTTTTGAGACCCAGTACTTC
CDR3: CASSESLFETQYF

D: TRBD2
size: .
V: TRBV7-2
length: 15
J: TRBJ2-3
DNA: TGTGCCAGCAGCGCAGGGACTAGCGATGCAGATACGCAGTATTTT
CDR3: CASSAGTSDADTQYF

D: .
size: few
V: TRBV30
length: 10
J: TRBJ1-1
DNA: TGTGCCATGACCAACACTGAAGCTTTCTTT
CDR3: CAMTNTEAFF

D: .
size: few
V: TRBV2
length: 13
J: TRBJ2-7
DNA: TGTGCCAGCACCTCCGGGGCCTACTACGAGCAGTACTTC
CDR3: CASTSGAYYEQYF

D: .
size: few
V: TRBV24-1
length: 13
J: TRBJ2-3
DNA: TGTGCCACCAGTGTGCGTAGCACAGATACGCAGTATTTT
CDR3: CATSVRSTDTQYF

D: .
size: few
V: TRBV19
length: 15
J: TRBJ2-3
DNA: TGTGCCAGTAGTCTACGGTGGACAGTGGTGGATACGCAGTATTTT
CDR3: CASSLRWTVVDTQYF

D: TRBD2
size: few
V: TRBV5-6
length: 14
J: TRBJ2-3
DNA: TGTGCCAGCAGCATTAGCGGGCACACAGATACGCAGTATTTT
CDR3: CASSISGHTDTQYF

D: .
size: few
V: TRBV5-1
length: 14
J: TRBJ1-1
DNA: TGCGCCAGCAGCGACGGACCGATGAACACTGAAGCTTTCTTT
CDR3: CASSDGPMNTEAFF

D: .
size: many
V: TRBV4-3
length: 13
J: TRBJ2-7
DNA: TGCGCCAGCAGCCAAGATGCCCTCTACGAGCAGTACTTC
CDR3: CASSQDALYEQYF

D: TRBD1
size: .
V: TRBV6-5
length: 15
J: TRBJ1-4
DNA: TGTGCCAGCAGCCCTGGACAGGCAACTAATGAAAAACTGTTTTTT
CDR3: CASSPGQATNEKLFF

D: TRBD2
size: .
V: TRBV6-6
length: 18
J: TRBJ2-3
DNA: TGTGCCAGCAGCCCTACTAGCGGGGGGGCTCTGAGCACAGATACGCAGTATTTT
CDR3: CASSPTSGGALSTDTQYF